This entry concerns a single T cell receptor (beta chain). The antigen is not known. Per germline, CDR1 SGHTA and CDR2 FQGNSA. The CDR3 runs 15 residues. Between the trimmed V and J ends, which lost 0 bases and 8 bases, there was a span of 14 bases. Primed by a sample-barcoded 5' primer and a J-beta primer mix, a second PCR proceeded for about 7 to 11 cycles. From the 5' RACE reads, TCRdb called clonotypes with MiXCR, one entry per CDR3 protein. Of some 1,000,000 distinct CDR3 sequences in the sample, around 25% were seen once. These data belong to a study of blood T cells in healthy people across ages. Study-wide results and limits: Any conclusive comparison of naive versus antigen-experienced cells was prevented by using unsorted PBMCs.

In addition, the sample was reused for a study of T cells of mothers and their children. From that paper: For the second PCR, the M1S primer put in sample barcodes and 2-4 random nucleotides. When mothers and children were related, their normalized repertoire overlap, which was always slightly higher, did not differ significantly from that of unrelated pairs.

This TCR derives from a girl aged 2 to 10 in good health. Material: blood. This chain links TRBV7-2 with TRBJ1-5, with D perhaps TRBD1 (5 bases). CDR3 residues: CASSLAGDHREPQHF. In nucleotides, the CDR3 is TGTGCCAGCAGCTTAGCAGGGGACCATAGGGAGCCCCAGCATTTT. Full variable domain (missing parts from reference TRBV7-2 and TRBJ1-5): GAGVSQSPSNKVTEKGKDVELRCDPISGHTALYWYRQSLGQGLEFLIYFQGNSAPDKSGLPSDRFSAERTGGSVSTLTIQRTQQEDSAVYLCASSLAGDHREPQHFGDGTRLSIL.